One and the same sample provided the 30 T cell receptor beta chains below, sequenced in a study of T cells in localized non-small cell lung cancer (dated by TCRdb to between 2020 and 2021). Library preparation was by the immunoSEQ multiplex PCR assay. TCRdb took this table from immuneACCESS and kept in-frame rearrangements with V and J called. Such tables lack part of the clones; where checked against another copy, unresolved V genes explain under half of the gap, and the rest is unexplained. Within this sample are 30,000 to 35,000 clones, with 93% of them counted one time only. The ten largest account for roughly 7.9% of the sample. This specimen consisted of peripheral blood, obtained before any cancer treatment. These receptors originate from a female donor of 60 years or more with stage I lung adenocarcinoma.

J is TRBJ2-2 and V is TRBV18; no definite D call. The V gene lost 1 base and the J gene lost 6 bases, with 6 bases spanning the gap. There are 13 residues in the CDR3. Germline lookup yields CDR1 KGHSH and CDR2 LQKENI. The CDR3 nucleotides read TGTGCCAGCTCACCACTGGTGGCCGGGGAGCTGTTTTTT. It encodes CASSPLVAGELFF.

The chain links TRBV19 to TRBJ1-2, with 9 bases fitting TRBD1. Germline values: CDR1 LNHDA, CDR2 SQIVND (reference sequence). This CDR3 spans 13 amino acids. The trim removed 3 bases at V and 6 bases at J, leaving 2 bases unmatched. CDR3 nucleotides: TGTGCCAGTAGTATCGGGACAGGGAATGGCTACACCTTC. Residues: CASSIGTGNGYTF.

The chain has TRBV10-1 and TRBJ2-7, with D perhaps TRBD1 (5 bases). This CDR3 has 13 residues. The germline V and J ends were trimmed by 5 bases and 6 bases, with 14 bases remaining between them. The V gene's germline CDR1 is WNHNN and CDR2 SYGVQD (reference sequence). The CDR3 spells CASSFNRRGEQYV. The CDR3 nucleotides are TGCGCCAGCAGTTTTAACAGGCGAGGCGAGCAGTACGTC.

The chain has TRBV7-2 and TRBJ2-1; 9 nucleotides line up with TRBD1. This CDR3 contains 16 residues. Germline-derived CDR1 and CDR2 are SGHTA and FQGNSA. Trimming cost V 3 bases and J 9 bases; bases outside gene matches: 12. DNA for the CDR3: TGTGCCAGCAGCTTTGGACAGGGGAGCGGTATAGGTGAGCAGTTCTTC. As protein: CASSFGQGSGIGEQFF.

The chain couples TRBV19 to TRBJ2-3; maybe TRBD2 (7 bases). Germline CDR1 LNHDA, CDR2 SQIVND (reference sequence). Trimming removed 8 bases at V and 4 bases at J, with 19 bases between. This CDR3 is 15 amino acids long. The CDR3 DNA sequence: TGTGCCAGTTCCCCGGGGGGCTACCGGGCAGATACGCAGTATTTT. Translating gives CASSPGGYRADTQYF.

The V gene is TRBV19, the J gene TRBJ1-5; the D gene is possibly TRBD1 (6 bases). Germline CDR1 and CDR2: LNHDA and SQIVND (reference sequence). Trimming removed 6 bases at V and 10 bases at J, with 16 bases between. The CDR3 sequence is 13 residues long. CDR3 amino acids: CASRGHLGSPQHF. The CDR3 DNA is TGTGCCAGTAGGGGACACTTAGGTAGTCCCCAGCATTTT.

The rearrangement links TRBV19 to TRBJ1-4; a weak D match, TRBD1 (6 bases). The CDR3 loop spans 16 amino acids. The ends were cut back, 3 bases at V and 7 bases at J, with 18 bases in the middle. CDR1 LNHDA and CDR2 SQIVND come from the germline V gene (reference sequence). The CDR3 DNA sequence: TGTGCCAGTAGTATCCCCCGGGGGCGTATAAGTGAAAAACTGTTTTTT. Protein sequence: CASSIPRGRISEKLFF. The entire variable domain, with the rest obtained from reference TRBV19 and TRBJ1-4, is as follows: DGGITQSPKYLFRKEGQNVTLSCEQNLNHDAMYWYRQDPGQGLRLIYYSQIVNDFQKGDIAEGYSVSREKKESFPLTVTSAQKNPTAFYLCASSIPRGRISEKLFFGSGTQLSVL.

This clone was observed a single time. CDR3 amino acids: CASRSWVGNTIYF. CDR3 sequence (DNA): TGTGCCAGCAGGTCATGGGTTGGAAACACCATATATTTT. The rearrangement links TRBV4-2 to TRBJ1-3; D is unclear. The CDR3 length is 13 residues. Trimming took 6 bases from V and 3 from J, leaving 9 bases between them. The germline V gene encodes CDR1 LGHNA and CDR2 YNFKEQ.

This clone was seen just once. J is TRBJ2-3 and V is TRBV11-2; the D is unclear. The CDR3 loop spans 13 amino acids. Germline CDR1 and CDR2: SGHAT and FQNNGV. Trimming left V 3 bases short and J 1 base short, with 5 bases between. The CDR3: CASSLTRTDTQYF. In DNA, the CDR3 is TGTGCCAGCAGCTTGACTCGCACAGATACGCAGTATTTT.

V usage is TRBV19 and J usage is TRBJ1-1, with 9 nucleotides matching TRBD1. Germline-derived CDR1 and CDR2 are LNHDA and SQIVND (reference sequence). The length of the CDR3 is 18 residues. Germline trimming cut 5 bases from V and 0 bases from J; bases unmatched to any gene: 13. CDR3 sequence reads: CASSPRTGEGWVNTEAFF. Here the CDR3 DNA reads TGTGCCAGTAGTCCTCGGACAGGGGAAGGGTGGGTGAACACTGAAGCTTTCTTT. The whole variable domain, filled in from reference TRBV19 and TRBJ1-1, reads DGGITQSPKYLFRKEGQNVTLSCEQNLNHDAMYWYRQDPGQGLRLIYYSQIVNDFQKGDIAEGYSVSREKKESFPLTVTSAQKNPTAFYLCASSPRTGEGWVNTEAFFGQGTRLTVV.

The CDR3 loop reads CASRTMGTGGSEQYF. The CDR3 DNA reads as TGTGCCAGCAGGACCATGGGGACAGGGGGTAGCGAGCAGTACTTC. The chain employs TRBV6-1 and TRBJ2-7; TRBD1 matches at 11 bases. From germline, CDR1 is MNHNS and CDR2 SASEGT. The CDR3 totals 15 residues. With 6 bases clipped from V and 6 bases from J, the junction kept 10 bases outside the gene matches.

This chain uses TRBV20-1 with TRBJ2-7; D unclear. Germline CDR1 is DFQATT and CDR2 is SNEGSKA (reference sequence). The CDR3 sequence is 9 residues long. The V gene lost 5 bases and the J gene lost 1 base, with 0 bases spanning the gap. The CDR3 loop is CSASYEQYF. CDR3 nucleotides: TGCAGTGCTTCCTACGAGCAGTACTTC.

The gene calls are TRBV18 and TRBJ2-3; a weak D match, TRBD2 (7 bases). V lost 3 bases and J lost 3, with 13 bases in between. The V gene's germline CDR1 is KGHSH and CDR2 LQKENI. CDR3 length: 15 amino acids. The CDR3 reads CASSPGGAMTDTQYF. The CDR3 region has the DNA TGTGCCAGCTCACCGGGGGGGGCGATGACAGATACGCAGTATTTT.

This chain joins TRBV7-9 and TRBJ1-2; 7 bases agree with TRBD1. CDR1 and CDR2 from the germline V gene are SEHNR and FQNEAQ (reference sequence). V dropped 5 bases and J dropped 4; count of bases not matched to a gene: 13. CDR3 size: 16 residues. This CDR3 is CASSVIRDRESYGYTF. As DNA, the CDR3 is TGTGCCAGCAGCGTTATCCGGGACAGAGAAAGCTATGGCTACACCTTC. The full variable domain, rest sourced from reference TRBV7-9 and TRBJ1-2, is DTGVSQNPRHKITKRGQNVTFRCDPISEHNRLYWYRQTLGQGPEFLTYFQNEAQLEKSRLLSDRFSAERPKGSFSTLEIQRTEQGDSAMYLCASSVIRDRESYGYTFGSGTRLTVV.

The J gene is TRBJ1-1, the V gene TRBV5-1; 9 bases line up with TRBD1. After removal of 4 bases from V and 4 bases from J, the junction contained 8 bases not matched to a gene. Germline V CDR1 and CDR2: SGHRS, YFSETQ. The CDR3 sequence is 15 residues long. CDR3: CASSLGDRDITEAFF. The CDR3 bases are TGCGCCAGCAGCCTCGGGGACAGGGACATCACTGAAGCTTTCTTT.

The chain combines TRBV19 with TRBJ2-2, with D perhaps TRBD1 (5 bases). V was pared by 7 bases and J by 5 bases, with 11 bases between. Germline CDR1 and CDR2: LNHDA and SQIVND (reference sequence). This CDR3 has 13 amino acids. The DNA of the CDR3 is TGTGCCAGTATCACCAGGGCTACCGGGGAGCTGTTTTTT. It encodes CASITRATGELFF.

The J gene is TRBJ1-2, the V gene TRBV25-1, with TRBD1 as a possible D gene (5 bases). The V gene lost 2 bases and the J gene lost 4 bases, with 8 bases spanning the gap. The CDR3 extends over 13 amino acids. The germline V gene encodes CDR1 MGHDK and CDR2 SYGVNS. The DNA of the CDR3 is TGTGCCAGCAGTGAACTGGGGGTCTATGGCTACACCTTC. The encoded protein is CASSELGVYGYTF.

This sequence joins TRBV6-4 and TRBJ2-7; D remains unclear. Germline loops: CDR1 MRHNA, CDR2 SNTAGT. This CDR3 has 14 amino acids. Deletions cut 10 bases from V and 0 bases from J, with 16 bases between. CDR3 DNA sequence: TGTGCCACTGCCGCACACCACGACTCCTACGAGCAGTACTTC. Translating it yields CATAAHHDSYEQYF.

The chain recombines TRBV2 with TRBJ1-5, with D possibly being TRBD1 (6 bases). CDR1 and CDR2 from the germline V gene are SNHLY and FYNNEI. CDR3 length: 16 residues. The V end lost 4 bases, the J end lost 1 base, and 14 bases lay between the germline ends. The DNA of the CDR3 is TGTGCCAGCAGTGTGGAGGGAGGGGGGAGCAATCAGCCCCAGCATTTT. It specifies CASSVEGGGSNQPQHF. The complete variable domain, with remaining parts taken from reference TRBV2 and TRBJ1-5, reads EPEVTQTPSHQVTQMGQEVILRCVPISNHLYFYWYRQILGQKVEFLVSFYNNEISEKSEIFDDQFSVERPDGSNFTLKIRSTKLEDSAMYFCASSVEGGGSNQPQHFGDGTRLSIL.

The chain joins TRBV19 to TRBJ2-7, with a weak D call TRBD2 (6 bases). The V gene's germline CDR1 is LNHDA and CDR2 SQIVND (reference sequence). The CDR3 sequence is 13 residues long. The germline V and J ends were trimmed by 6 bases and 0 bases, with 9 bases remaining between them. The CDR3 DNA reads TGTGCCAGTAGCCGGGAGAGCTCCTACGAGCAGTACTTC. Translating it yields CASSRESSYEQYF.

This clone has just one count. Compared with germline, one end of the junction differs, possibly owing to a read error. The CDR3, as DNA: TGTGCCATCAGCCAGACCATGAAGACTGAAGCTTTCTTT. Protein sequence: CAISQTMKTEAFF. This chain joins TRBV10-3 and TRBJ1-1, with no clear D. The CDR3 covers 13 residues. The germline V gene has CDR1 ENHRY and CDR2 SYGVKD.

This chain uses TRBV6-5 with TRBJ1-2, with 10 positions matching TRBD1. The V gene end was trimmed by 6 bases and the J gene end by 5 bases; junction bases not matched to a gene: 9. The CDR3 has 15 amino acids. Per germline, CDR1 MNHEY and CDR2 SVGAGI. CDR3 in DNA: TGTGCCAGCAGCCCTCCGGACAGGGGGGGGTATGGCTACACCTTC. Its translation: CASSPPDRGGYGYTF.

The chain joins TRBV11-3 to TRBJ1-1; 9 bases line up with TRBD1. The CDR3 is 11 amino acids. J was trimmed by 8 bases and V by 8 bases; bases with no gene match: 3. The germline V gene has CDR1 SGHNT and CDR2 YENEEA. CDR3: CASGDRGEAFF. For the CDR3, the DNA is TGTGCCAGCGGCGACAGGGGGGAAGCTTTCTTT.

This clone was seen just once. The chain joins TRBV10-2 to TRBJ1-4, with 11 bases matching TRBD1. Germline trimming cut 0 bases from V and 8 bases from J; bases unmatched to any gene: 2. This CDR3 spans 15 amino acids. Germline V gene sequence: CDR1 WSHSY, CDR2 SAAADI. The DNA for the CDR3 is TGCGCCAGCAGTGAGTCTGGGACAGGGGGAGAAAAACTGTTTTTT. Translating it yields CASSESGTGGEKLFF.

V gene TRBV5-4 combines with J gene TRBJ2-5; 9 bases agree with TRBD1. This CDR3 spans 16 amino acids. V lost 4 bases and J lost 4; bases outside the gene matches: 11. Germline V CDR1 and CDR2: SGHNT, YYREEE (reference sequence). CDR3 bases: TGTGCCAGCAGCGTTTTGAGGGACAGGGAAAGAGAGACCCAGTACTTC. Its translation is CASSVLRDRERETQYF.

The chain joins TRBV28 to TRBJ1-5, with TRBD1 as a possible D gene (5 bases). The V gene's germline CDR1 is MDHEN and CDR2 SYDVKM. Trimming pared 4 bases from V and 1 base from J, leaving 8 bases between. The CDR3 sequence is 14 residues long. The CDR3 nucleotides are TGTGCCAGCAGTTCTGGGGGAAGCAATCAGCCCCAGCATTTT. It encodes CASSSGGSNQPQHF.

This chain uses TRBV29-1 with TRBJ2-3, with D uncertain. V lost 7 bases, J lost 2 bases, and 10 bases lay in between. There are 12 residues in the CDR3. Germline V gives CDR1 SQVTM, CDR2 ANQGSEA. CDR3: CSGRTLTDTQYF. DNA for the CDR3: TGCAGCGGACGGACCCTCACAGATACGCAGTATTTT.

The rearrangement uses TRBV2 and TRBJ1-5; TRBD1 might be the D (6 bases). Trimming removed 5 bases at V and 7 bases at J, with 15 bases between. Germline V gives CDR1 SNHLY, CDR2 FYNNEI. CDR3 length: 14 amino acids. CDR3 coding DNA: TGTGCCAGCAGTTCCCGGACAGTGGGCCAGCCCCAGCATTTT. Translation: CASSSRTVGQPQHF.

V and J are TRBV12-5 and TRBJ2-1; D may be TRBD1 (6 bases). The V end lost 6 bases, the J end lost 10 bases, and 16 bases lay between the germline ends. The germline V gene has CDR1 LGHNT and CDR2 FRNRAP. CDR3 length: 13 amino acids. The CDR3 region has the DNA TGTGCTAGTGGGAATAACCTCGGGACAGAGCAGTTCTTC. Protein sequence: CASGNNLGTEQFF.

The V call is TRBV7-9, the J call TRBJ2-1, with D hard to call. Deletions cut 2 bases from V and 3 bases from J, with 11 bases between. The CDR3 extends over 15 amino acids. Germline CDR1 is SEHNR and CDR2 is FQNEAQ (reference sequence). The CDR3 reads CASSLSYSIYNEQFF. CDR3 DNA sequence: TGTGCCAGCAGCTTATCGTATTCGATCTACAATGAGCAGTTCTTC.